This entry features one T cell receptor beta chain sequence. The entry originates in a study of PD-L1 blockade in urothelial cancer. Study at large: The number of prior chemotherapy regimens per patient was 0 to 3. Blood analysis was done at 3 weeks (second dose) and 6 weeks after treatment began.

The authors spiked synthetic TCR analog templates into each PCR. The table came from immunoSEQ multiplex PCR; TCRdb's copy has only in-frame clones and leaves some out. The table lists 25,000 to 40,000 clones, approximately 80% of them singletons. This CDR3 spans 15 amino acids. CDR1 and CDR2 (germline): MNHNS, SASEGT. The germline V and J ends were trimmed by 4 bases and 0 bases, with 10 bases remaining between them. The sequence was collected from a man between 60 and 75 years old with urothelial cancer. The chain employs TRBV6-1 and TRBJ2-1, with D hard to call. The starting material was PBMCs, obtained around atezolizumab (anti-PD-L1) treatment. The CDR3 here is CASSGLVSSYNEQFF. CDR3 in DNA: TGTGCCAGCAGTGGACTTGTGAGCTCCTACAATGAGCAGTTCTTC.